This T cell receptor (beta chain) is drawn from a study of cytomegalovirus exposure and HLA in healthy donors. Study summary: As released early, the data held 65 million to 90 million unique TCRs from HLA-typed donors.

Healthy people donating bone marrow made up the donors. Germline CDR1 and CDR2: SGHDN and FVKESK. Trimming took 1 base from V and 1 from J, leaving 16 bases between them. The CDR3 length is 18 residues. Primers for the PCR totalled 60 Vbeta and 13 Jbeta. The data were produced by immunoSEQ multiplex PCR, yet TCRdb's version contains in-frame clones alone and is incomplete. The table lists 35,000 to 45,000 clones. Sequencing was carried out using PBMCs. The chain recombines TRBV14 with TRBJ2-2; a weak D match, TRBD2 (5 bases). The TCR comes from a male donor in good health and CMV-seronegative. The CDR3 bases are TGTGCCAGCAGCCAAGCCCTTCGGGGTACCCTGAACACCGGGGAGCTGTTTTTT. This codes for CASSQALRGTLNTGELFF. The whole variable domain, filled in from reference TRBV14 and TRBJ2-2, reads EAGVTQFPSHSVIEKGQTVTLRCDPISGHDNLYWYRRVMGKEIKFLLHFVKESKQDESGMPNNRFLAERTGGTYSTLKVQPAELEDSGVYFCASSQALRGTLNTGELFFGEGSRLTVL.